Shown below are 21 T cell receptor beta chains from a single sample sequenced in a study of beta chain features in type 1 diabetes. The whole isolated RNA underwent reverse transcription, so sequencing captured expressed TCRB transcripts. Sequencing used immunoSEQ multiplex PCR; TCRdb keeps in-frame clones, though not all of them. The table includes more than 350,000 clones, about an eighth detected once. Sequencing input: naive CD4+ T cells from blood. These receptors all stem from a woman aged 18-29 years in good health.

The V call is TRBV15, the J call TRBJ1-5; a possible D gene is TRBD1 (6 bases). The V and J ends lost 5 bases and 6 bases respectively, with 14 bases between them. The CDR3 extends over 14 amino acids. CDR1 and CDR2 from the germline V gene are LNHNV and YYDKDF (reference sequence). CDR3 sequence: CATSRVGGAQPQHF. As DNA, the CDR3 is TGTGCCACCAGCCGTGTTGGGGGCGCTCAGCCCCAGCATTTT.

The V call is TRBV28, the J call TRBJ1-2, with 11 nucleotides matching TRBD1. The CDR3 spans 15 residues. Germline values: CDR1 MDHEN, CDR2 SYDVKM. The junction had 5 bases not matched to a gene; V was cut back by 6 bases and J by 2 bases. CDR3 in DNA: TGTGCCAGCAGCCGCCGGACAGGGGGCAACTATGGCTACACCTTC. Translation: CASSRRTGGNYGYTF.

This clone was recorded many times. The chain is built from TRBV7-2 and TRBJ2-1, with no clear D. The V gene lost 2 bases and the J gene lost 6 bases, with 5 bases spanning the gap. CDR3 length equals 12 residues. CDR1 is SGHTA and CDR2 is FQGNSA in the germline V gene. The CDR3 DNA reads TGTGCCAGCAGCTTATCGGCCAATGAGCAGTTCTTC. It encodes CASSLSANEQFF.

On this clone: Other DNA sequences within the sample encode an identical CDR3. The J gene is TRBJ2-6, the V gene TRBV18; D gene ambiguous. CDR1 KGHSH and CDR2 LQKENI come from the germline V gene. Trimming removed 2 bases from V and 0 bases from J, with 2 bases in between. The CDR3 totals 14 residues. CDR3: CASSPSSGANVLTF. Written as DNA, the CDR3 is TGTGCCAGCTCACCAAGCTCTGGGGCCAACGTCCTGACTTTC.

The rearrangement uses TRBV4-2 and TRBJ2-1; the match to TRBD2 covers 9 bases. V shed 0 bases and J 6 bases; nucleotides not matched to a gene: 3. Per the germline V gene, CDR1 is LGHNA and CDR2 is YNFKEQ. CDR3 size: 15 residues. The chain's CDR3 is CASSQEASGANEQFF. The CDR3 bases are TGTGCCAGCAGCCAAGAGGCTAGCGGGGCCAATGAGCAGTTCTTC.

This chain joins TRBV5-4 and TRBJ1-4; no firm D call. CDR1 is SGHNT and CDR2 is YYREEE in the germline V gene (reference sequence). This CDR3 has 15 residues. The germline V and J ends were trimmed by 4 bases and 4 bases, with 14 bases remaining between them. CDR3 coding DNA: TGTGCCAGCAGCCCCGGAGGGAGGGATAATGAAAAACTGTTTTTT. It encodes CASSPGGRDNEKLFF.

This rearrangement joins TRBV19 to TRBJ1-1; D gene unclear. Per the germline V gene, CDR1 is LNHDA and CDR2 is SQIVND (reference sequence). Between the trimmed V and J ends, which lost 4 bases and 4 bases, there was a span of 13 bases. The CDR3 totals 14 residues. The CDR3 nucleotides are TGTGCCAGTAGTAGCGACAAGGGAGGCACTGAAGCTTTCTTT. This translates into CASSSDKGGTEAFF.

J is TRBJ2-4 and V is TRBV2, with D unresolved. The CDR3 sequence is 14 residues long. Germline values: CDR1 SNHLY, CDR2 FYNNEI. The germline V and J ends were trimmed by 8 bases and 0 bases, with 11 bases remaining between them. The CDR3 bases are TGTGCCAGCCGGCTAAGTCTAGCCAAAAACATTCAGTACTTC. Residues: CASRLSLAKNIQYF.

The chain is built from TRBV28 and TRBJ2-1, with 10 bases lining up with TRBD2. The germline V gene encodes CDR1 MDHEN and CDR2 SYDVKM. The length of the CDR3 is 14 residues. Trimming took 0 bases from V and 8 from J; bases not matched to a gene: 1. CDR3: CASSLWGLAYEQFF. The DNA for the CDR3 is TGTGCCAGCAGTTTATGGGGACTAGCGTATGAGCAGTTCTTC.

The V call is TRBV10-2, the J call TRBJ2-7; D is ambiguous. Germline CDR1 WSHSY, CDR2 SAAADI. The V gene lost 6 bases and the J gene lost 9 bases, with 15 bases spanning the gap. The CDR3 has 12 amino acids. The CDR3 reads CASRGLVLGQYF. In DNA, the CDR3 is TGCGCCAGCAGGGGCTTGGTCTTGGGGCAGTACTTC.

The genes are TRBV4-1 and TRBJ2-6; 7 bases agree with TRBD1. The CDR3 length is 17 residues. Unmatched junction bases numbered 14, after V lost 3 bases and J lost 9 bases. Per germline, CDR1 MGHRA and CDR2 YSYEKL. Here the CDR3 reads CASSQAGGRVRVNVLTF. The DNA for the CDR3 is TGCGCCAGCAGCCAGGCAGGGGGACGGGTCCGTGTCAACGTCCTGACTTTC.

This clone was counted only a few times. V gene TRBV25-1 combines with J gene TRBJ2-7, with 8 bases lining up with TRBD2. Germline CDR1 reads MGHDK; CDR2 reads SYGVNS. The trim removed 6 bases at V and 3 bases at J, leaving 7 bases unmatched. The CDR3 length is 14 residues. In DNA, the CDR3 is TGTGCCAGCAGGTCGGGAGGGTCGGGCTACGAGCAGTACTTC. Its protein is CASRSGGSGYEQYF.

This clone appeared a few times. This chain connects TRBV5-4 to TRBJ1-1; weak D call: TRBD1 (5 bases). CDR3 length equals 15 residues. Between the trimmed V and J ends, which lost 1 base and 1 base, there was a span of 11 bases. Germline V lookup: CDR1 SGHNT, CDR2 YYREEE (reference sequence). The CDR3 DNA is TGTGCCAGCAGCTTGAGGGCAGGGCGGAACACTGAAGCTTTCTTT. As protein: CASSLRAGRNTEAFF.

This chain joins TRBV29-1 and TRBJ2-1; D could derive from TRBD1 or TRBD2 (6 bases each). CDR3 size: 14 residues. Deletions cut 4 bases from V and 2 bases from J, with 12 bases between. The V gene's germline CDR1 is SQVTM and CDR2 ANQGSEA. CDR3 sequence: CSVVEGGAYNEQFF. CDR3 sequence (DNA): TGCAGCGTTGTGGAGGGGGGAGCCTACAATGAGCAGTTCTTC.

This clone was seen a handful of times. The chain links TRBV6-1 to TRBJ2-5; possible D gene TRBD1, 6 bases. Between the trimmed V and J ends, which lost 4 bases and 4 bases, there was a span of 7 bases. Germline V gene sequence: CDR1 MNHNS, CDR2 SASEGT. CDR3 length equals 12 residues. The CDR3 DNA sequence: TGTGCCAGCAGTGGCAGGGGAGAGACCCAGTACTTC. Its translation is CASSGRGETQYF.

V usage is TRBV30 and J usage is TRBJ1-1; 7 nucleotides match TRBD1. CDR1 is GTSNPN, CDR2 SVGIG, per germline (reference sequence). This CDR3 is built from 14 residues. The junction had 5 bases not matched to a gene; V was cut back by 3 bases and J by 1 base. The CDR3 nucleotides read TGTGCCTGGAGCCCGGGACAGCCGAACACTGAAGCTTTCTTT. Translation gives CAWSPGQPNTEAFF.

This sequence joins TRBV7-3 and TRBJ2-5; a weak D match, TRBD2 (5 bases). The CDR3 is 14 amino acids. The germline gives CDR1 SGHTA, CDR2 FQGTGA. Trimming removed 2 bases at V and 5 bases at J, with 12 bases between. CDR3 sequence reads: CASSLAGFGETQYF. The CDR3 bases are TGTGCCAGCAGCTTAGCGGGCTTCGGGGAGACCCAGTACTTC. Full variable domain (remainder filled in from reference TRBV7-3 and TRBJ2-5): GAGVSQTPSNKVTEKGKYVELRCDPISGHTALYWYRQSLGQGPEFLIYFQGTGAADDSGLPNDRFFAVRPEGSVSTLKIQRTERGDSAVYLCASSLAGFGETQYFGPGTRLLVL.

V is TRBV15 and J is TRBJ2-3; TRBD2 agrees at 10 bases. The CDR3 runs to 17 residues. J lost 3 bases, V lost 1 base, and 7 bases had no gene match. CDR1 LNHNV and CDR2 YYDKDF come from the germline V gene (reference sequence). CDR3 amino acids: CATSRVQAGGPTDTQYF. CDR3 in DNA: TGTGCCACCAGCAGAGTTCAAGCGGGGGGGCCTACAGATACGCAGTATTTT.

This chain connects TRBV29-1 to TRBJ2-2; D is ambiguous. The V end lost 6 bases, the J end lost 8 bases, and 13 bases lay between the germline ends. CDR3 size: 12 residues. The germline V gene encodes CDR1 SQVTM and CDR2 ANQGSEA. The chain's CDR3 is CSVKIELGELFF. As DNA, the CDR3 is TGCAGCGTGAAAATAGAGTTGGGGGAGCTGTTTTTT.

This clone was recorded a few times. The chain uses TRBV27 and TRBJ2-1, with D hard to call. The germline gives CDR1 MNHEY, CDR2 SMNVEV (reference sequence). The CDR3 has 15 amino acids. V was clipped by 5 bases and J by 5 bases, with 16 bases between them. The chain's CDR3 is CASSPRLVGDNEQFF. As DNA, the CDR3 is TGTGCCAGCAGTCCCCGGCTAGTGGGTGACAATGAGCAGTTCTTC.

The rearrangement uses TRBV4-1 and TRBJ1-1; D remains ambiguous. Germline loops: CDR1 MGHRA, CDR2 YSYEKL. V shed 0 bases and J shed 7 bases, with 15 bases lying between them. The CDR3 runs to 15 residues. The CDR3 DNA follows: TGCGCCAGCAGCCAAGATAGGTTCGGAGGGCTTGAAGCTTTCTTT. Residues: CASSQDRFGGLEAFF.